This T cell receptor beta chain was recovered during a study of blood T cell repertoires in COVID-19 (dated by TCRdb to 2019 to 2021). In terms of the full investigation: Collaborator samples came from the United States, Italy and Spain and covered acute and convalescent phases of COVID-19. Sample metadata almost always included a de-identified subject ID, COVID-19 status, age in years and sex. HLA class I and class II types, where available, came from metadata supplied by the sample provider rather than from assay-based typing. Subjects who had been exposed to COVID-19, were actively infected with it, or had recovered from it provided the deeply sampled blood TCRbeta repertoires that made up the dataset. The samples were drawn from two sources: the first 160 participants of the ongoing ImmuneRACE study, and 1,200 or so subjects contributed by 6 global collaborators. The repertoires were released in a freely available public database meant as a resource for research on the immune response to SARS-CoV-2. The prospective study material was composed of cDNA or gDNA derived from T cells, B-cell-depleted T cells, or PBMCs.

CDR1 is given as SGHTA and CDR2 as FQGTGA, both from the germline V gene. The CDR3, from cysteine to phenylalanine, totals 13 residues. Only CDR3 DNA is held: 39 bases, read in frame from base 1. Unmatched junction bases come to 3, with V trimmed by 5 bases and J by 7 bases. Each collaborating institution followed its own protocols to collect whole blood in K2EDTA tubes. For TCRbeta analysis, collaborator samples were shipped as frozen whole blood, as isolated PBMCs, or as DNA extracted from either sample type. Beyond this particular receptor, the publication reports: How much clinical and demographic metadata was included differed by source and by participant, and the metadata was provided uncurated.

The immunoSEQ Assay, a bias-controlled multiplex PCR, was used to amplify TCRbeta CDR3 regions from genomic DNA. The authors' pipeline ran thus. The number of nucleated cells in each sample was estimated by amplification of reference gene primers within the assay. Sequence reads were collapsed and filtered to measure the absolute abundance of every unique TCRbeta CDR3 rearrangement. Productive Simpson clonality was computed per sample as the square root of Simpson's diversity index over productive rearrangements. The table was pulled from immuneACCESS by TCRdb, which kept in-frame rearrangements only. Such tables lose some clones; where checked, under half of the loss comes from unresolved V genes, and the rest has no known cause. D and trimming come from the DNA, and the V and J calls and clone size come from that table. For this sample there are around 210,000 clones; about nine tenths appear just once. The top ten constitute 0.7% to 0.8% of the sample.

Comments on this clone: Its antigen is unknown. One base away there is no much larger clone; base qualities are not given.

The sample comprised peripheral blood. The chain is encoded by TRBV7-3 joined to TRBJ1-2; 11 middle bases align to TRBD1. The clonotype was recovered from a woman in her 70s with acute or convalescent COVID-19. At the DNA level, the sequence is TGTGCCAGCAGCGTCGGGACAGGGGGTGGCTACACCTTC. Its protein is CASSVGTGGGYTF. With the portions outside the CDR3 filled from the reference TRBV7-3 and TRBJ1-2 genes, the complete variable region becomes GAGVSQTPSNKVTEKGKYVELRCDPISGHTALYWYRQSLGQGPEFLIYFQGTGAADDSGLPNDRFFAVRPEGSVSTLKIQRTERGDSAVYLCASSVGTGGGYTFGSGTRLTVV.